This TCR beta chain was identified during a study of blood T cell repertoires in COVID-19. For the study at large: PBMCs, B-cell-depleted T cells, or T cells were the source of the cDNA or gDNA that made up the material.

Method: immunoSEQ multiplex PCR; TCRdb's copy keeps in-frame clones and lacks some. The sample holds 80,000 or so clones; roughly 80% are singletons and the top ten take under 45%. The clonotype originates from a woman in her seventies with acute or convalescent COVID-19. Material: peripheral blood.

CDR3 amino acids: CASSQDRGAKRYQANYGYTF. The CDR3 DNA reads as TGCGCCAGCAGCCAAGATCGCGGAGCCAAAAGATACCAAGCTAACTATGGCTACACCTTC. This sequence joins TRBV4-1 and TRBJ1-2; D is unresolved. The V end lost 0 bases, the J end lost 0 bases, and 23 bases lay between the germline ends. The CDR3 is 20 amino acids. Germline-derived CDR1 and CDR2 are MGHRA and YSYEKL.